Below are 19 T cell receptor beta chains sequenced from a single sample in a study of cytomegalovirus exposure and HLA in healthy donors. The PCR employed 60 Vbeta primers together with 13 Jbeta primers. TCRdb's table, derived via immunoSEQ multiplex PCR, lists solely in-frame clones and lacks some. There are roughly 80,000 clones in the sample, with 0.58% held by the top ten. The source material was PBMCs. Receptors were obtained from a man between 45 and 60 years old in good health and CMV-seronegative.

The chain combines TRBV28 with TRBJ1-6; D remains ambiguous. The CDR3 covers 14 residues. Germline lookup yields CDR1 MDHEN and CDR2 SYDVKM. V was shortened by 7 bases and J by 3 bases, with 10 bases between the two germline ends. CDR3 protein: CASIPGIYNSPLHF. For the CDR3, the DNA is TGTGCCAGCATCCCGGGAATCTATAATTCACCCCTCCACTTT.

CDR3 DNA sequence: TGTGCCATCAGCGCTGGACAGGGGGTAACTAACACCGGGGAGCTGTTTTTT. Its translation is CAISAGQGVTNTGELFF. The V and J genes are TRBV10-3 and TRBJ2-2, with 10 bases aligning to TRBD1. The V segment lost 6 bases and the J segment 2 bases; nucleotides outside the gene matches: 9. Germline values: CDR1 ENHRY, CDR2 SYGVKD. The CDR3 loop spans 17 amino acids.

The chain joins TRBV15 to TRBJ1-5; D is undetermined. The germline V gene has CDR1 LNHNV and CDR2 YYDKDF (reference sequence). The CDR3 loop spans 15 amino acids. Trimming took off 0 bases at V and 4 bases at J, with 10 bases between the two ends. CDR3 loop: CATSRERTENQPQHF. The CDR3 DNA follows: TGTGCCACCAGCAGAGAGAGGACTGAAAATCAGCCCCAGCATTTT.

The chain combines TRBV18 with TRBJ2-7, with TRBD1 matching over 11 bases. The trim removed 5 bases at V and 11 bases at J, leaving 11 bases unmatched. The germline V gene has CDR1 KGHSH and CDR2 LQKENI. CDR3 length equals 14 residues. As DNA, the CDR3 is TGTGCCAGCTCATCTACTGGACAGGGGGCAAGTGAGTACTTC. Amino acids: CASSSTGQGASEYF.

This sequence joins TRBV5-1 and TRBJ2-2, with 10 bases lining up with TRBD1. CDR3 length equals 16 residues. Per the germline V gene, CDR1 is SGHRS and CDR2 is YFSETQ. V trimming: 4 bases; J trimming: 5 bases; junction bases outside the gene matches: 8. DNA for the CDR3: TGCGCCAGCAGCAGCTCAGGGACAGGGGAAACCGGGGAGCTGTTTTTT. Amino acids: CASSSSGTGETGELFF. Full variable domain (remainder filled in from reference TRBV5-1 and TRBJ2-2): KAGVTQTPRYLIKTRGQQVTLSCSPISGHRSVSWYQQTPGQGLQFLFEYFSETQRNKGNFPGRFSGRQFSNSRSEMNVSTLELGDSALYLCASSSSGTGETGELFFGEGSRLTVL.

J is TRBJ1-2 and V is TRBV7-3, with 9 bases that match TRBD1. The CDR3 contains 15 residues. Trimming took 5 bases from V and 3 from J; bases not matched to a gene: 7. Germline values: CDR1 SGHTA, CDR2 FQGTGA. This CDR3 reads CASSRGQGVDYGYTF. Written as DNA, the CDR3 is TGTGCCAGCAGCCGGGGACAGGGAGTGGACTATGGCTACACCTTC.

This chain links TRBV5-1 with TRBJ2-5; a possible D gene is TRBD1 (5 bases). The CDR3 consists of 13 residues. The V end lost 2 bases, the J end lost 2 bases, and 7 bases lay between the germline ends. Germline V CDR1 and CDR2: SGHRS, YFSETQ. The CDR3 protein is CASSFTGQETQYF. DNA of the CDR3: TGCGCCAGCAGCTTTACAGGACAAGAGACCCAGTACTTC. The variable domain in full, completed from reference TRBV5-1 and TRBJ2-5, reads KAGVTQTPRYLIKTRGQQVTLSCSPISGHRSVSWYQQTPGQGLQFLFEYFSETQRNKGNFPGRFSGRQFSNSRSEMNVSTLELGDSALYLCASSFTGQETQYFGPGTRLLVL.

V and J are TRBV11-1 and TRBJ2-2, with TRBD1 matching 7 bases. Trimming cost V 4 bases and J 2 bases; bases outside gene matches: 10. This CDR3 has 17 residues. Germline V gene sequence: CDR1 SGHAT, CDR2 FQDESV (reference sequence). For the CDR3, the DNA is TGTGCCAGCAGCTGGCGAACCGGGACAGCAAACACCGGGGAGCTGTTTTTT. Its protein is CASSWRTGTANTGELFF.

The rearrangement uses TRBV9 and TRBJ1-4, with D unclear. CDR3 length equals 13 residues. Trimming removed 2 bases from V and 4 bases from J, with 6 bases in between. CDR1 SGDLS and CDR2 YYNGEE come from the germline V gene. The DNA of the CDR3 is TGTGCCAGCAGCGTGCAGGATAATGAAAAACTGTTTTTT. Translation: CASSVQDNEKLFF.

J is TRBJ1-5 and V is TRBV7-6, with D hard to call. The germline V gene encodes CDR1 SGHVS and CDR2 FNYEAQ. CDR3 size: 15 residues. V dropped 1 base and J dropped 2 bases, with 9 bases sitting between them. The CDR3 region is CASSLDAQGNQPQHF. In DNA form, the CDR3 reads TGTGCCAGCAGCTTAGACGCGCAGGGCAATCAGCCCCAGCATTTT. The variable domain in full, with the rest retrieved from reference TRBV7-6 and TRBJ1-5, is GAGVSQSPRYKVTKRGQDVALRCDPISGHVSLYWYRQALGQGPEFLTYFNYEAQQDKSGLPNDRFSAERPEGSISTLTIQRTEQRDSAMYRCASSLDAQGNQPQHFGDGTRLSIL.

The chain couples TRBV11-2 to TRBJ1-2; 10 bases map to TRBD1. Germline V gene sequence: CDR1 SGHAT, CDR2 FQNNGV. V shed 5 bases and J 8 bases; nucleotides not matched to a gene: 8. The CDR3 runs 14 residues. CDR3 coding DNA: TGTGCCAGCAGCATGACAGGGGGCGCGAGGGGCTACACCTTC. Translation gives CASSMTGGARGYTF.

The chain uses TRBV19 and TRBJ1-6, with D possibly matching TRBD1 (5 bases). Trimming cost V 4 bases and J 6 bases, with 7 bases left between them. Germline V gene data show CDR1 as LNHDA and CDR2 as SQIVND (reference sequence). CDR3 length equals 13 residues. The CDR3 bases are TGTGCCAGTAGTAATCAGGGTAATTCACCCCTCCACTTT. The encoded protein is CASSNQGNSPLHF.

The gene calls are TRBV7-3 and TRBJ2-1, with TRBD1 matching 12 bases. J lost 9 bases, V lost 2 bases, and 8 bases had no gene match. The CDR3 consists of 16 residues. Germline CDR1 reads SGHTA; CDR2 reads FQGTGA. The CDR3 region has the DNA TGTGCCAGCAGCTTATCACGGGACAGGGGGCCAAGTGAGCAGTTCTTC. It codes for CASSLSRDRGPSEQFF. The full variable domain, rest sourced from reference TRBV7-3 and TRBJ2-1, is GAGVSQTPSNKVTEKGKYVELRCDPISGHTALYWYRQSLGQGPEFLIYFQGTGAADDSGLPNDRFFAVRPEGSVSTLKIQRTERGDSAVYLCASSLSRDRGPSEQFFGPGTRLTVL.

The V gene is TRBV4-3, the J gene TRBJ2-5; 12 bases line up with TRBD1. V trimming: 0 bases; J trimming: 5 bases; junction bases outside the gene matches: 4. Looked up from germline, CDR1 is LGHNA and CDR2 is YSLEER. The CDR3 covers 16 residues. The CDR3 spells CASSQDAGTGGETQYF. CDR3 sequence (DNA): TGCGCCAGCAGCCAAGATGCCGGGACAGGGGGCGAGACCCAGTACTTC.

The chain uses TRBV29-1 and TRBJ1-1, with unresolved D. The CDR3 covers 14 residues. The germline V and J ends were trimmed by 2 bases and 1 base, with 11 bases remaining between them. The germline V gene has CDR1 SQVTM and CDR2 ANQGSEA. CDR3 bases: TGCAGCGTTGAACTACAGTTGAGGAACACTGAAGCTTTCTTT. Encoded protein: CSVELQLRNTEAFF. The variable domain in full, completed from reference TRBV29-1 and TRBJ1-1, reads SAVISQKPSRDICQRGTSLTIQCQVDSQVTMMFWYRQQPGQSLTLIATANQGSEATYESGFVIDKFPISRPNLTFSTLTVSNMSPEDSSIYLCSVELQLRNTEAFFGQGTRLTVV.

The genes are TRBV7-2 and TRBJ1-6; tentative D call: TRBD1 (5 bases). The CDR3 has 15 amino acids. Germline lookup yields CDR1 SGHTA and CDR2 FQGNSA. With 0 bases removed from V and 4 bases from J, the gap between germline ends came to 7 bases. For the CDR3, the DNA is TGTGCCAGCAGCTTAGCAGGGGTATATAATTCACCCCTCCACTTT. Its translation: CASSLAGVYNSPLHF.

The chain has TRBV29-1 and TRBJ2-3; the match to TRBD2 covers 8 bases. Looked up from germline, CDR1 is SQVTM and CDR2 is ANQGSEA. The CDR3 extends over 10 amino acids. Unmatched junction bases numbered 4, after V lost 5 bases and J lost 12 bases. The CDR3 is CSVTGLDQYF. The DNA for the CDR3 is TGCAGCGTTACGGGACTAGATCAGTATTTT.

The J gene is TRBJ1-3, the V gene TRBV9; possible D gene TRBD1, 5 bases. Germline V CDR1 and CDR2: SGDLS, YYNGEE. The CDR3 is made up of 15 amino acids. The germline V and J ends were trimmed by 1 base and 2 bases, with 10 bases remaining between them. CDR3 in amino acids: CASSVFSGTGNTIYF. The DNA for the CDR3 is TGTGCCAGCAGCGTATTTTCAGGGACTGGAAACACCATATATTTT.

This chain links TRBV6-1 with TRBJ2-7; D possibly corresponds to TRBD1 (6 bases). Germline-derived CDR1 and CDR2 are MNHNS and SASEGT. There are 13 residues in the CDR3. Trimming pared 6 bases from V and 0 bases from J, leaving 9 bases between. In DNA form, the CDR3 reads TGTGCCAGCAGACAGGGTAGCTCCTACGAGCAGTACTTC. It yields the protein CASRQGSSYEQYF.